Below are 20 T cell receptor beta chains sequenced from a single sample in a study of monozygotic twins with inflammatory bowel disease. From its re-call of the 5' RACE reads, TCRdb lists each CDR3 protein once, without DNA. The sample data list 150,000 to 200,000 distinct CDR3 sequences. Sequenced sample: blood. These TCRs come from a human donor with ulcerative colitis or Crohn's disease, or a healthy co-twin of an affected twin (not recorded which).

This chain connects TRBV10-3 to TRBJ2-1. The CDR3 has 11 amino acids. Germline CDR1 reads ENHRY; CDR2 reads SYGVKD. CDR3 sequence: CAIQTGNEQFF.

The chain carries TRBV7-2 and TRBJ1-1; TCRdb lists TRBD1, though no DNA is available to test this call. The CDR3 loop spans 16 amino acids. CDR1 is SGHTA, CDR2 FQGNSA, per germline. CDR3: CASTPGFGVLNTEAFF.

The chain couples TRBV7-3 to TRBJ2-1; TCRdb calls TRBD2, which cannot be checked without DNA. The V gene's germline CDR1 is SGHTA and CDR2 FQGTGA. The CDR3 consists of 15 residues. The CDR3 sequence is CASSLAGGDYNEQFF.

The V gene is TRBV7-2, the J gene TRBJ2-7; no DNA is available, so the TRBD1 call from TCRdb remains unchecked. The germline CDR1 and CDR2 sequences are SGHTA and FQGNSA. This CDR3 has 11 amino acids. The CDR3 region is CASSLGGGQYF.

The chain combines TRBV18 with TRBJ2-1; no DNA is available, so the TRBD1 call from TCRdb remains unchecked. Germline CDR1 reads KGHSH; CDR2 reads LQKENI. This CDR3 region has 14 residues. The CDR3 loop reads CASSPSVRGNEQFF.

V is TRBV29-1 and J is TRBJ2-1; TCRdb selects TRBD1, and the lack of DNA leaves this call unchecked. CDR1 and CDR2 (germline): SQVTM, ANQGSEA. This CDR3 contains 14 residues. The CDR3 loop reads CSACRDRGQGEQFF.

This chain joins TRBV5-1 and TRBJ2-2. The V gene's germline CDR1 is SGHRS and CDR2 YFSETQ. The CDR3 is 14 residues long. CDR3 sequence reads: CASSPSGTAGELFF.

The V gene is TRBV9, the J gene TRBJ1-1. Germline V gene sequence: CDR1 SGDLS, CDR2 YYNGEE. The CDR3 is 11 amino acids. The CDR3 here is CASSMGEAAFF.

This rearrangement joins TRBV24-1 to TRBJ2-6. The CDR3 has 14 amino acids. CDR1 is KGHDR and CDR2 is SFDVKD in the germline V gene. CDR3 amino acids: CATSDPSGANVLTF.

This chain joins TRBV7-2 and TRBJ2-3; as DNA is missing, the TRBD2 call by TCRdb cannot be tested. CDR3 size: 16 residues. From germline, CDR1 is SGHTA and CDR2 FQGNSA. CDR3 sequence: CASSPSSGGATDTQYF.

This chain uses TRBV6-1 with TRBJ2-1; TCRdb names TRBD1, which stays unverified in the absence of DNA. The CDR3 sequence is 15 residues long. Germline loops: CDR1 MNHNS, CDR2 SASEGT. The CDR3 protein is CASSAQEGSPAEQFF.

This rearrangement joins TRBV14 to TRBJ1-1; the TRBD1 assignment by TCRdb is unverifiable without DNA. Germline CDR1 SGHDN, CDR2 FVKESK. This CDR3 contains 13 residues. The CDR3 spells CASSDRTGERAFF.

The chain uses TRBV19 and TRBJ2-1. This CDR3 spans 13 amino acids. CDR1 is LNHDA and CDR2 is SQIVND in the germline V gene (reference sequence). The chain's CDR3 is CASSMGSSNEQFF. Together with reference TRBV19 and TRBJ2-1, the CDR3 gives the full variable domain: DGGITQSPKYLFRKEGQNVTLSCEQNLNHDAMYWYRQDPGQGLRLIYYSQIVNDFQKGDIAEGYSVSREKKESFPLTVTSAQKNPTAFYLCASSMGSSNEQFFGPGTRLTVL.

The CDR3 protein is CASSLEGLASPLHF. The gene calls are TRBV7-9 and TRBJ1-6; without DNA, the TCRdb call of TRBD1 cannot be checked. Germline lookup yields CDR1 SEHNR and CDR2 FQNEAQ (reference sequence). The CDR3 has 14 amino acids.

The V and J genes are TRBV5-1 and TRBJ2-5; no DNA is available, so the TRBD1 call from TCRdb remains unchecked. The V gene's germline CDR1 is SGHRS and CDR2 YFSETQ. The length of the CDR3 is 14 residues. CDR3 in amino acids: CASRPAGGQETQYF.

This chain uses TRBV5-6 with TRBJ2-4; TCRdb lists TRBD1, though no DNA is available to test this call. CDR3 length: 13 amino acids. Germline V gene lookup returns CDR1 SGHDT and CDR2 YYEEEE. The CDR3 here is CASSPWGKNIQYF.

The rearrangement joins TRBV12-3 or TRBV12-4 to TRBJ1-1; there is no DNA to check the TCRdb D call of TRBD1. This CDR3 is built from 11 residues. CDR3 amino acids: CASSSDRGAFF.

Here the CDR3 reads CSARPTGLAGNNEQFF. The gene calls are TRBV20-1 and TRBJ2-1; without DNA, the TCRdb call of TRBD2 cannot be checked. Looked up from germline, CDR1 is DFQATT and CDR2 is SNEGSKA (reference sequence). This CDR3 has 16 amino acids.

The chain is built from TRBV6-5 and TRBJ2-5; TCRdb's D call of TRBD2 is untestable without DNA. Germline CDR1 and CDR2: MNHEY and SVGAGI. The CDR3 loop spans 18 amino acids. CDR3 loop: CASSYSGDGEDFQETQYF.

The genes are TRBV7-7 and TRBJ2-7; the D call from TCRdb, TRBD2, cannot be confirmed without DNA. Germline V CDR1 and CDR2: SSHAT, FNYEAQ (reference sequence). This CDR3 spans 16 amino acids. The CDR3 spells CASSPYGATSSHEQYF.